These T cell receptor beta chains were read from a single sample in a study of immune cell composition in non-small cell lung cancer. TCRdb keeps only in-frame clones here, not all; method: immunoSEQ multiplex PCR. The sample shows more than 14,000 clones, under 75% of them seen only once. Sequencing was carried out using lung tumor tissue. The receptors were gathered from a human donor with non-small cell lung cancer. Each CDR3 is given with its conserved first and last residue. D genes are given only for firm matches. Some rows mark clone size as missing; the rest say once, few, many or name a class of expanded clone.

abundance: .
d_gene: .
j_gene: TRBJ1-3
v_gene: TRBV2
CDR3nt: TGTGCCAGCAGTGAAAGTCGGGGAAACACCATATATTTT
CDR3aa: CASSESRGNTIYF

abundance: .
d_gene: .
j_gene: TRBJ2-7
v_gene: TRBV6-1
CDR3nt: TGTGCCAGCAGTCTTCACGGGTCAGATTACGAGCAGTACTTC
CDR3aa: CASSLHGSDYEQYF

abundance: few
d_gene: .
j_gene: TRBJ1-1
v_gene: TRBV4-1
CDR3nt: TGCGCCAGCAGCCACTGGGTCGGGAAGAACACTGAAGCTTTCTTT
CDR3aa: CASSHWVGKNTEAFF

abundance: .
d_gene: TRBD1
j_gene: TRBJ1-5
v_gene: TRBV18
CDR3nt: TGTGCCAGCTCTCGGACAGGGGATAGCAATCAGCCCCAGCATTTT
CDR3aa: CASSRTGDSNQPQHF

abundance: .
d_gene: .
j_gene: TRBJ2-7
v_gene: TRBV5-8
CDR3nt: TGTGCCAGCAGCGTACGTGGCGGGGACTCCTACGAGCAGTACTTC
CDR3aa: CASSVRGGDSYEQYF

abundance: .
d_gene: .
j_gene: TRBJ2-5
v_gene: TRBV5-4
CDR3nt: TGTGCCAGCAGCTCGAGATCAGCGGGCCAAGAGACCCAGTACTTC
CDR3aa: CASSSRSAGQETQYF

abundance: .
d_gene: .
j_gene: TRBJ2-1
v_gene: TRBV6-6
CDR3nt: TGTGCCACCGGACAGTCCAATGAGCAGTTCTTC
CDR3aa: CATGQSNEQFF

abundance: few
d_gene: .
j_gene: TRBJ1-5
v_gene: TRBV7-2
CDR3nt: TGTGCCAGCAGCTTAGCGAGCGGCAACAATCAGCCCCAGCATTTT
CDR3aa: CASSLASGNNQPQHF

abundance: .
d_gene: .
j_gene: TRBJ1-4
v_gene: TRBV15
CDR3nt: TGTGCCACCAGTCCGAGGCAGTACAATGAAAAACTGTTTTTT
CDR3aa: CATSPRQYNEKLFF

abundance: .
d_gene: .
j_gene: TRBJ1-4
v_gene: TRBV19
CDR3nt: TGTGCCAGTAGTATCCCGGCGGCAAGGGGTCGAGAAAAACTGTTTTTT
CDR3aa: CASSIPAARGREKLFF

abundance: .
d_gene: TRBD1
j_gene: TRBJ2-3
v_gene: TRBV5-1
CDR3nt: TGCGCCAGCAGCACGGTCGGGACAGGGAGCACAGATACGCAGTATTTT
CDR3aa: CASSTVGTGSTDTQYF

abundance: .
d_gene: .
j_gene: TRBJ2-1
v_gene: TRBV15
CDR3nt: TGTGCCACCAGCAGGCCGTTTACAGGGTACAATGAGCAGTTCTTC
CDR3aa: CATSRPFTGYNEQFF

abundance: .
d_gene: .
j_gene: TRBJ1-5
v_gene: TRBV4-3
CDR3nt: TGCGCCAGCAGCCCGGGGGGAGGTCTTCAGCCCCAGCATTTT
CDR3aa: CASSPGGGLQPQHF

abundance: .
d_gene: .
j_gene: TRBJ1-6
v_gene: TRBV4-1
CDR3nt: TGCGCCAGCAGCCAAGAAGGGGATTCCTATAATTCACCCCTCCACTTT
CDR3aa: CASSQEGDSYNSPLHF

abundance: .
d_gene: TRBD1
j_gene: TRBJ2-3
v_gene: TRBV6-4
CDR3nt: TGTGCCAGCAGTGTAACAGGGGGCGCAGATACGCAGTATTTT
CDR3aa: CASSVTGGADTQYF

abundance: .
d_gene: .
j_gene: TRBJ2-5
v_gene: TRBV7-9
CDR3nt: TGTGCCAGCAAGTCCGCGGGGGCTCAAGAGACCCAGTACTTC
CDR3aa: CASKSAGAQETQYF

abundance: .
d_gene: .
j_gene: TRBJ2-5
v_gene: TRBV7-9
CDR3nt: TGTGCCAGCAGCTTGGGGATAGGACAGTTAGAGACCCAGTACTTC
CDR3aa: CASSLGIGQLETQYF

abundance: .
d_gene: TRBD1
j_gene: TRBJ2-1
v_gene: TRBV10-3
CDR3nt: TGTGCCATCAGTGAGCTACAGGGGATTTCCGATGAGCAGTTCTTC
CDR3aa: CAISELQGISDEQFF

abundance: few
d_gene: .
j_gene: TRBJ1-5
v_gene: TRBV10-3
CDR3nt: TGTGCCATCAGTGAGTCGGAATGGCTAGGCCAGCCCCAGCATTTT
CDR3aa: CAISESEWLGQPQHF

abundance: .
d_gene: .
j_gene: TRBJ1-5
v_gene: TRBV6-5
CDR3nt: TGTGCCAGCACCCCGGGACTCTCGCAGCCCCAGCATTTT
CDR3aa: CASTPGLSQPQHF

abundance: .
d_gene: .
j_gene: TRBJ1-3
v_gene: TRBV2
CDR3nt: TGTGCCAGCAGTACTACTGGGAGCTCTGGAAACACCATATATTTT
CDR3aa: CASSTTGSSGNTIYF

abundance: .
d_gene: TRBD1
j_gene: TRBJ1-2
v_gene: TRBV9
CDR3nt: TGTGCCAGCAGCGTGGGGACAGGGGCGACGTCCGGAGGCTACACCTTC
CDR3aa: CASSVGTGATSGGYTF

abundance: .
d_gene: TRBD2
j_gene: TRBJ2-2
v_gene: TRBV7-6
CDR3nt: TGTGCCAGCAGGCGTAGCGGGGGGGCGAACACCGGGGAGCTGTTTTTT
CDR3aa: CASRRSGGANTGELFF

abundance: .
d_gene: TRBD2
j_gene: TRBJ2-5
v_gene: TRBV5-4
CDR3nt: TGTGCCAGCAGCCCGACTAGCATAATGGAGACCCAGTACTTC
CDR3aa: CASSPTSIMETQYF

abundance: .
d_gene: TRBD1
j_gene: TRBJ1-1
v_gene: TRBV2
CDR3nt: TGTGCCAGCAGGCGGGACAGGGCCACTGAAGCTTTCTTT
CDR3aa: CASRRDRATEAFF

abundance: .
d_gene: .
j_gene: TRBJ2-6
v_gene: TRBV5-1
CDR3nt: TGCGCCAGCCGGGGTTCCGGGGCCAACGTCCTGACTTTC
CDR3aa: CASRGSGANVLTF

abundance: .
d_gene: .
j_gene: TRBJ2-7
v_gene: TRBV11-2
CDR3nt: TGTGCCAGCAGCTTAGGATGGAGGGGTACCTACGAGCAGTACTTC
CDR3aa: CASSLGWRGTYEQYF

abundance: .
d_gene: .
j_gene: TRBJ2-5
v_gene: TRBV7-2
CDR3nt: TGTGCCAGCAGCCCGCGAGAGACCCAGTACTTC
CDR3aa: CASSPRETQYF

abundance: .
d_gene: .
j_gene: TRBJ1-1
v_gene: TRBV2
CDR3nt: TGTGCCAGCAGTGCCTTAGAAAACACTGAAGCTTTCTTT
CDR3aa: CASSALENTEAFF

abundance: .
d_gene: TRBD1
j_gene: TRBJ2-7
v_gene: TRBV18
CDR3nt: TGTGCCAGCTCACCATCACAGGGGGTGAACGAGCAGTACTTC
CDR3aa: CASSPSQGVNEQYF

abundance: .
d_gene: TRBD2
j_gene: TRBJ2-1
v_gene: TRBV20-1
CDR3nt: TGCAGTGCTGAACTAGCGAATGAGCAGTTCTTC
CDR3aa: CSAELANEQFF

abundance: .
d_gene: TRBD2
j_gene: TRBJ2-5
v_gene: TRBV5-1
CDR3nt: TGCGCCAGCAGCTTGCGTTGGCTAGCGGGGGTTACGCTACAAGAGACCCAGTACTTC
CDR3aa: CASSLRWLAGVTLQETQYF

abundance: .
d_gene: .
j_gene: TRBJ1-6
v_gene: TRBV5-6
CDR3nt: TGTGCCAGCAGCCTTGGGGGGGGGAATAATTCACCCCTCCACTTT
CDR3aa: CASSLGGGNNSPLHF

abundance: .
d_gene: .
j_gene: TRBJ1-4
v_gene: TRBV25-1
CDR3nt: TGTGCCAGCAGTGAATACGTCCAGGCTTATCTGTTTTTT
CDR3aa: CASSEYVQAYLFF

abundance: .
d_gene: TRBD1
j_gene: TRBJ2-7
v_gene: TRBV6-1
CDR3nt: TGTGCCAGCAGTGGACAGGGCTCCTACGAGCAGTACTTC
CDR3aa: CASSGQGSYEQYF

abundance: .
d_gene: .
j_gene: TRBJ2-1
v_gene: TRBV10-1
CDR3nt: TGCGCCAGCTCCGACAGACTTAACAATGAGCAGTTCTTC
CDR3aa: CASSDRLNNEQFF

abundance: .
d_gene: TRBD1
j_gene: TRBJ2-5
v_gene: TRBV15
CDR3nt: TGTGCCACCAGCAGAGATCAGGGGGACCAAGAGACCCAGTACTTC
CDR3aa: CATSRDQGDQETQYF

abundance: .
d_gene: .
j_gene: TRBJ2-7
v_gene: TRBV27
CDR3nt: TGTGCCAGCAGTTCAGCCAGGGTAGGGTCCTACGAGCAGTACTTC
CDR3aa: CASSSARVGSYEQYF

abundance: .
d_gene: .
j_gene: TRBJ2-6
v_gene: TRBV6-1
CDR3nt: TGTGCCAGCAGTGATCGAGATCAGGCCAGCTCTGGGGCCAACGTCCTGACTTTC
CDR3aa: CASSDRDQASSGANVLTF

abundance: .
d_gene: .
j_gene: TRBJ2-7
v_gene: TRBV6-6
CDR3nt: TGTGCCAGCAGTACCTCTGACAGTCTGAGGCAGTACTTC
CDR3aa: CASSTSDSLRQYF

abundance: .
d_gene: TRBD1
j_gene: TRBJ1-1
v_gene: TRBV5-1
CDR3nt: TGCGCCAGCAGCGATACAGGGGATGCTGAAGCTTTCTTT
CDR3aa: CASSDTGDAEAFF

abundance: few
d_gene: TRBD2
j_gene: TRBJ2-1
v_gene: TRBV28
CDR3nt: TGTGCCAGCAGCGCCTCGGGGGGAAATAGGGATGAGCAGTTCTTC
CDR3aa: CASSASGGNRDEQFF

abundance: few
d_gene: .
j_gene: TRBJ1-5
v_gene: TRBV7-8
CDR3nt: TGTGCCAGCAGCTACCGGGGGACCAATCAGCCCCAGCATTTT
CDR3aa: CASSYRGTNQPQHF

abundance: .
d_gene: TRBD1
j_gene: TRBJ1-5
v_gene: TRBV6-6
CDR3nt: TGTGCCAGCGGAGGACAGGATTATCAGCCCCAGCATTTT
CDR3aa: CASGGQDYQPQHF

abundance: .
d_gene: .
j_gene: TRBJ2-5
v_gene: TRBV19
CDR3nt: TGTGCCAGTAGTATAGCGCTCGAGGGGACCCAGTACTTC
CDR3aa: CASSIALEGTQYF

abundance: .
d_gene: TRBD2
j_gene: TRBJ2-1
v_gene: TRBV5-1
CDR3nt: TGCGCCAGCAGCTGGGGGACTAGCGATAACAATGAGCAGTTCTTC
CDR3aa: CASSWGTSDNNEQFF

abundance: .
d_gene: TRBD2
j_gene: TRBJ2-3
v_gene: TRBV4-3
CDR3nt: TGCGCCAGCAGCCCCAAGCGGGGGGCCGGCACAGATACGCAGTATTTT
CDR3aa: CASSPKRGAGTDTQYF

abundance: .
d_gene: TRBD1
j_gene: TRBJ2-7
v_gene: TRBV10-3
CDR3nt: TGTGCCATCAGTGAGCTACAGGGGGCTAGAGCCTACGAGCAGTACTTC
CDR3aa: CAISELQGARAYEQYF

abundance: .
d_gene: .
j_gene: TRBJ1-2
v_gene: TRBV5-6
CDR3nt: TGTGCCAGCAGCTTGGAACAGTACTATGGCTACACCTTC
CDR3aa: CASSLEQYYGYTF

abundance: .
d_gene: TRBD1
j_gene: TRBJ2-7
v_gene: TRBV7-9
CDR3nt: TGTGCCAGCAGCTTTGGGACAGGGGCCCACGAGCAGTACTTC
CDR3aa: CASSFGTGAHEQYF

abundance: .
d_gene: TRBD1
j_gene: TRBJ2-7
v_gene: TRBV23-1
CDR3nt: TGCGCCAGCAGTCCACGAGACAGGGGAATAGACGAGTTCTCCTACGAGCAGTACTTC
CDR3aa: CASSPRDRGIDEFSYEQYF

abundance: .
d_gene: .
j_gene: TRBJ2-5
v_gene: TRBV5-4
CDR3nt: TGTGCCAGCAGCTTTCCCCAAACCGGGGAGACCCAGTACTTC
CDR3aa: CASSFPQTGETQYF